This T cell receptor (beta chain) was profiled in a study of cytomegalovirus exposure and HLA in healthy donors (dated by TCRdb to 2016 to 2017). A note on the overall study: According to an earlier analysis of several hundred of the donors, 150 million to 200 million T cells yielded 117 million unique TCR beta sequences and 276 Gb of sequence data. An early release covering 550 to 700 HLA-typed donors comprised about 300 gigabases of sequencing data and around 86 million unique TCR sequences. Besides the first cohort of under 700 subjects, a separate validation cohort made up of 120 different subjects was used. An earlier analysis of roughly 580 of the donors used high-throughput TCR beta sequencing to judge whether each TCR beta V gene segment behaved as functional or pseudogenic. A later genetic analysis took genome-wide SNP genotypes for 398 of the 666 donors and used that subset as a discovery cohort. A later analysis re-examined previously published TCR beta repertoires from more than 600 donors and added high-resolution HLA genotyping to investigate patterns of TCR occurrence. In the later analysis, no new phenotypic data were used to find candidate immune exposures; instead, reliance was placed on TCR beta sequences and their occurrence across donors. Using immunosequencing, the study profiled T cell repertoires from about 610 subjects and related those repertoires to cytomegalovirus serostatus. The aim of the study was to test whether cataloging public T cell receptors could identify signatures of past pathogen exposure. The study combined high-throughput TCR immunosequencing, statistical association of individual TCRs with disease status, and machine learning to predict cytomegalovirus infection status. All discovery cohort repertoires had been generated on a single sequencing platform. The number of donors typed differed by locus, with about 620-630 for A, B, C, DRB1 and DQB1, roughly 550 for DQA1, 600 to 610 for DPA1, and under 490 for DPB1. Of the approximately 370 genotyped donors, 81% were placed in the genetic ancestry cluster associated with self-reported Caucasian donors. Alongside the repertoire data, information on donor age, sex, ethnicity and CMV serostatus was compiled. On average, roughly 200,000 unique TCR beta nucleotide sequences were sequenced per donor among 398 genotyped donors of the cohort, with roughly 18% of those sequences being non-productive. HLA typing covered class I and class II loci at four-digit resolution. Four or five DR-DQ haplotypes were handled as single units for association and clustering, since linkage in the cohort was strong.

Concerning this clone itself: The antigen this receptor binds is unknown. Qualities for individual bases were not recorded, and no much larger clone is one base off.

Study-wide conclusions, independent of this receptor: Most CMV-associated TCR beta chains appeared to be HLA-restricted in a later analysis, and the HLA associations seemed to be driven largely by CMV exposure. The classifier was reported to diagnose cytomegalovirus status with high specificity and sensitivity in both the original cohort and the validation cohort. A further reported finding was that TCR beta sequences accurately predicted the HLA-A and HLA-B alleles for most subjects in the first cohort. Immune exposure information for the cohort was limited to CMV serostatus. A later analysis reported that several top co-occurrence clusters appeared linked to parvovirus B19, influenza, CMV and Epstein-Barr virus. Roughly 17 rarely observed V segments, including chromosome 9 orphons, were excluded from the earlier analysis of 550 to 700 of the donors because counts were too low. Across donors, most TCR sequences were observed very rarely, whereas some public TCRs were present in many individuals. Some IMGT-functional V segments, including TRBV6-2 and TRBV6-3, could not be distinguished by the 87-base-pair reads and were therefore excluded. Compared with the approximately 670-donor mean, donors in an Asian-associated ancestry cluster had fewer N-insertions in productive TCRs, according to a later genetic analysis. Three of the identified cytomegalovirus-associated TCR beta chains were confirmed in vitro to be specific for cytomegalovirus antigens. Correlated functional status among segregating V segments might reflect linkage disequilibrium, but an unknown experimental factor could not be ruled out. In a later analysis, TCR association rates were found to vary across HLA loci, with the most associated TCRs seen for DRB1 alleles and the fewest for HLA-C alleles. Roughly uniform sequencing depth across donors was assumed in presence/absence analyses, although this assumption may not hold. According to the authors, the approach could potentially be generalized to other disease states and immunological phenotypes. The sequencing pipeline was judged likely to have produced a cluster of highly shared sequence variants as a technical artifact. Compared with equally common non-associated chains, HLA-associated TCR beta chains in a later analysis were more clonally expanded and had lower generation probabilities. In an earlier analysis of approximately 590 of the donors, most TCR beta V segments appeared in productive rearrangements about 90% or about 30% of the time, broadly matching IMGT annotations. Assigning TCR associations to individual alleles was difficult when HLA alleles, especially DR and DQ, strongly co-occurred. In this cohort, only TCR beta chains were sequenced, and detectable features were limited by the absence of alpha or paired-chain data. The study gave a list of around 170 TCR beta chains associated with cytomegalovirus. Because HLA typing was unavailable for some donors at each locus, only the typed subset was used in association tests. V-gene and J-gene trimming of TCR beta chains was associated with a missense DCLRE1C variant in a later genetic analysis, and the association was replicated in an independent cohort. Specific HLA alleles were associated with 15,000 to 20,000 TCR beta sequences at a false discovery rate of 0.05 in a later analysis.

The cohort comprised fewer than 700 healthy bone marrow donors. At the time of sampling, every cohort member was nominally healthy, though immune exposures that went unrecorded were likely present. CMV serostatus was positive for about 300 and negative for about 50% of the roughly 700 cohort members, and was not recorded for this donor. Each donor provided a peripheral blood sample, and peripheral blood mononuclear cells were used for TCR beta sequencing. Genomic DNA extraction from the blood cell samples was performed with the Qiagen DNeasy Blood Extraction Kit. V is clipped by 4 bases and J by 0 bases, and the sequence between their germline boundaries is 11 bases long. Counted from cysteine to phenylalanine, this CDR3 has 16 amino acids. The entry retains the CDR3 DNA only, 48 bases that are in frame from base 1. As encoded in the germline V gene (reference sequence), CDR1 is SGHNT while CDR2 is YYREEE.

Receptor amplification or capture employed the immunoSEQ multiplex PCR assay. The multiplex PCR relied on a mix of 60 forward primers for TCR Vbeta segments and 13 reverse primers for TCR Jbeta segments. Amplification of the CDR3 region of rearranged TCR beta genes was performed with a multiplex PCR assay on genomic DNA. The amplified TCR beta libraries were sequenced on the Illumina HiSeq System as 87-base-pair reads. Concerning the study's data processing: In a later analysis, 80 million or so unique TCR beta chains were counted across the 666 repertoires, and around 10 million of these chains were shared by at least two donors. A nearest-neighbor algorithm error-corrected the raw reads and collapsed the reads into unique sequences, merging closely related sequences to remove PCR and sequencing errors. Alignment of CDR3 sequences to IMGT reference sequences was used to assign V, D and J gene segments. For a sequence to be retained, a match of at least six nucleotides to both a V gene segment and a J gene segment was required. Rearrangements were called productive when the CDR3 lacked stop codons and stayed in frame with V and J; all others were non-productive. Following IMGT convention, CDR3 was defined as the stretch from the second conserved V-encoded cysteine up to the conserved J-encoded phenylalanine. In an earlier analysis of roughly 610 of the donors, sequences lacking an unambiguous match to a single V gene segment were excluded. An earlier analysis of almost 600 of the donors classified V segments as functional when productive rearrangements were above 56.7% and as segregating when the standard deviation between donors was above 5%. A statistical classification framework was developed to diagnose cytomegalovirus status using the catalog of TCR beta chain sequences. In a later analysis, TCR nucleotide sequences were compared against IMGT/GENE-DB human TR gene sequences so that V and J genes could be assigned. A later analysis assigned CDR3 sequences and most-parsimonious VDJ recombination scenarios with the TCRdist pipeline. A later analysis defined each TCR beta chain by its CDR3 amino acid sequence plus V-gene family, and excluded reads lacking a unique V-gene family. A later analysis removed 500 to 600 highly shared, low-generation-probability nucleotide sequences to deal with suspected cross-contamination and a sequencing artifact. A later analysis calculated a clonal expansion index for each public chain from normalized within-repertoire ranks of inferred template counts. A later analysis computed generation probabilities with a VDJ recombination model fitted to out-of-frame rearrangements, and checked the results against IGoR. In a later analysis, TCR-TCR, TCR-HLA and TCR-CMV co-occurrence was scored with hypergeometric tests, and a repertoire-size bias correction was applied to TCR pairs. In a later analysis, false discovery rates were estimated by permuting HLA or CMV assignments 20 times. In a later analysis, co-occurring TCRs were grouped using DBSCAN, with TCRdist sequence similarity added in when clustering inside HLA-allele-positive subsets. Repertoires with fewer than 30,000 or more than 120,000 public chains, plus five repertoires with anomalous nucleotide sharing, were excluded from co-occurrence clustering. TCRdb's version of the immuneACCESS table is confined to in-frame rearrangements and falls short of the full clone set. An unresolved V gene accounts for under half of the shortfall where checked; the remainder is of unknown origin. Clone size and V and J calls were adopted from that table, with D and trimming inferred from the DNA. The sample table shows roughly 84,000 clones, and around 85% are seen once. The ten top clones hold roughly an eighth of the sample.

Recombination linked TRBV5-4 to TRBJ2-6; TRBD1 is a possible D gene, resting on 6 matching bases. The sequence came from a human donor in good health. The sequenced sample was PBMCs. The sequence in DNA is TGTGCCAGCAGCAACGGACAGACCTCTGGGGCCAACGTCCTGACTTTC. Translated, this gives CASSNGQTSGANVLTF.